These 7 T cell receptor beta chains came from one sample sequenced in a study of tumor and adjacent non-tumor tissue in lung cancer. The template was RNA from unsorted bulk tissue. A modified ARM-PCR protocol with three rounds of nested PCR amplified TCRbeta. Each CDR3 protein is one row after TCRdb ran MiXCR on the multiplex PCR reads. The sample includes some 71,000 distinct CDR3 sequences, roughly 72% seen only once; the top ten take 8.5% to 10%. Source material: lung tumor tissue. The receptors derive from a woman between 35 and 50 years old with non-small cell lung cancer.

As concerns this clonotype: This may be a read error: a much more frequent sequence differs by one nucleotide. This likely comes from a read error, as the CDR3 has no conserved phenylalanine or tryptophan at its end. The chain uses TRBV5-1 and TRBJ2-5, with D possibly matching TRBD2 (6 bases). Trimming stripped 3 bases from V and 1 base from J, with 13 bases between. CDR1 SGHRS and CDR2 YFSETQ come from the germline V gene. The CDR3 has 15 residues. The CDR3: CASSSGRGGQETQYL. As DNA, the CDR3 is TGCGCCAGCAGCTCTGGAAGGGGAGGCCAAGAGACCCAGTACTTG.

Ten or more counts support this clonotype. The rearrangement joins TRBV29-1 to TRBJ2-1; 9 bases agree with TRBD2. CDR1 and CDR2 from the germline V gene are SQVTM and ANQGSEA. The CDR3 consists of 14 residues. CDR3 in amino acids: CSVAGTSRGNEQFF. DNA for the CDR3: TGCAGTGTCGCAGGGACTAGCCGGGGCAATGAGCAGTTCTTC.

About this clonotype: This may arise from a read error, as a much more abundant clone is one base away. The V gene is TRBV7-8, the J gene TRBJ1-1; possible D gene TRBD1, 5 bases. Looked up from germline, CDR1 is SGHVS and CDR2 is FQNEAQ. CDR3 size: 13 residues. Trimming left V 4 bases short and J 12 bases short, with 18 bases between. The CDR3 DNA reads as TGTGCCAGCAGCTATGGACAAGGGACTGGATCTTTCTTT. Its protein is CASSYGQGTGSFF.

V gene TRBV12-3 or TRBV12-4 combines with J gene TRBJ2-3; 7 positions match TRBD2. Germline trimming cut 9 bases from V and 4 bases from J; bases unmatched to any gene: 16. The CDR3 sequence is 16 residues long. This CDR3 reads CASSTRTYTSADTQYF. Written as DNA, the CDR3 is TGTGCCAGTAGTACCCGGACGTATACTAGCGCAGATACGCAGTATTTT.

This clonotype occurred a few times. This clone may be a read error of a much larger clone one base away. V usage is TRBV6-6 and J usage is TRBJ2-1; the match to TRBD2 covers 8 bases. Germline values: CDR1 MNHNY, CDR2 SVGAGI (reference sequence). CDR3 length equals 17 residues. Trimming removed 8 bases from V and 2 bases from J; junction bases left unmatched: 14. The CDR3 bases are TGTGCCAGCCAAAAGGGGGGTCTAGCGGGCCCCTACAATGAGCAGTTCTTC. It translates to CASQKGGLAGPYNEQFF.

A remark on this clonotype: The junction differs from germline at one of its ends, possibly a read error. The rearrangement joins TRBV4-1 to TRBJ1-6, with 9 bases identical to TRBD1. Germline CDR1 is MGHRA and CDR2 is YSYEKL. CDR3 length: 16 residues. This chain's CDR3 is CACSHAWDRVTSPLHF. CDR3 coding DNA: TGCGCCTGCAGCCATGCTTGGGACAGGGTGACTTCACCCCTCCACTTT.

The rearrangement links TRBV20-1 to TRBJ1-2; D is uncertain. CDR1 DFQATT and CDR2 SNEGSKA come from the germline V gene (reference sequence). The V gene lost 3 bases and the J gene lost 6 bases, with 14 bases spanning the gap. The CDR3 is 13 amino acids. The CDR3 sequence is CSARTCPRDGYTF. CDR3 coding DNA: TGCAGTGCTAGGACATGCCCTCGGGATGGCTACACCTTC.